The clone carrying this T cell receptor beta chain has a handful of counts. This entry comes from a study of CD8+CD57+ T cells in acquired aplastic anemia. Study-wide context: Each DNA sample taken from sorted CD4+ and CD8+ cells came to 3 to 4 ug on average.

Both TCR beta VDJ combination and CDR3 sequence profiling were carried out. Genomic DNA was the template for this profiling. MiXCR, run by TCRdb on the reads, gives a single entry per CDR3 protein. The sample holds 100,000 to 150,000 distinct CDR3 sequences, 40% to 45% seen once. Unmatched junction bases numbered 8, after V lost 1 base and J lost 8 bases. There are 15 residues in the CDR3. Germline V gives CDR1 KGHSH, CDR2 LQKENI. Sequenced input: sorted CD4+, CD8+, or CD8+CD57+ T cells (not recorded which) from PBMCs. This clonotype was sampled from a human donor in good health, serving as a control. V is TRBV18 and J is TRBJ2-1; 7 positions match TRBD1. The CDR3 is CASSPQGAKRYEQFF. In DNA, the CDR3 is TGTGCCAGCTCACCACAGGGGGCTAAGCGTTATGAGCAGTTCTTC.